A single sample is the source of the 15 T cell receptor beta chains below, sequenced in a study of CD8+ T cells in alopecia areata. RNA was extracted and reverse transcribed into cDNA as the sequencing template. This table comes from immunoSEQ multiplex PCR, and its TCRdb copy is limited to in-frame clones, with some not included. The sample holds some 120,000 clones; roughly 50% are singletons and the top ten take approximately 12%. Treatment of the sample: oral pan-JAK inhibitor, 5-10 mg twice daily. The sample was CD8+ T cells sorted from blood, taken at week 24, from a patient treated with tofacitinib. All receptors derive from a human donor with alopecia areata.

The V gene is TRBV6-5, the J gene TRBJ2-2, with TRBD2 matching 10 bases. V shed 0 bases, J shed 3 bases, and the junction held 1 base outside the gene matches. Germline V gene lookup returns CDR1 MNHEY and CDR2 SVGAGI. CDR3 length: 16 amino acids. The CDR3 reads CASSYSGTSDTGELFF. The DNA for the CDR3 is TGTGCCAGCAGTTACTCCGGGACTAGCGACACCGGGGAGCTGTTTTTT.

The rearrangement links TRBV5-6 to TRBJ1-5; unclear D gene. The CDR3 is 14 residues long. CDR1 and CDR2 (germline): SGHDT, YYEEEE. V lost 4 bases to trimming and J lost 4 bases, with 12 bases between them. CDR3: CASSRLGWNQPQHF. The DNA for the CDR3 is TGTGCCAGCAGCCGCCTCGGTTGGAATCAGCCCCAGCATTTT.

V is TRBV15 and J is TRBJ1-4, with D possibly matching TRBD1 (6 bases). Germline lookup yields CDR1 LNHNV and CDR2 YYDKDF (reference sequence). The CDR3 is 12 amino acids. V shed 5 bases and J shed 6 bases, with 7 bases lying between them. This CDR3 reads CATSWTDEKLFF. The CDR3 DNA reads TGTGCCACCAGCTGGACAGATGAAAAACTGTTTTTT.

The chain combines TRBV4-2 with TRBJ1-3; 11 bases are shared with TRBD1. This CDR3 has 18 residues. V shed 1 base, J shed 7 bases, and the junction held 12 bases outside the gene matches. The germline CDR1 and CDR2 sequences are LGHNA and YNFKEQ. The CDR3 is CASSQVNARTGGINTIYF. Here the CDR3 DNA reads TGTGCCAGCAGCCAAGTGAACGCCAGGACAGGGGGCATTAACACCATATATTTT.

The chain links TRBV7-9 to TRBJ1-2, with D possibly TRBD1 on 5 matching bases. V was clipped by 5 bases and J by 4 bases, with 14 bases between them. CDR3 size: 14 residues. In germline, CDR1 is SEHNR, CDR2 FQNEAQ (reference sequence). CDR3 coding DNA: TGTGCCAGCAGCCCACTAGGGGACGGCTATGGCTACACCTTC. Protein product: CASSPLGDGYGYTF.

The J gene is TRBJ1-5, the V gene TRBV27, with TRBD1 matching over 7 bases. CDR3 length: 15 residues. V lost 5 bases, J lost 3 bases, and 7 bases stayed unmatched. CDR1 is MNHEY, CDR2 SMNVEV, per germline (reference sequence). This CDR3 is CASSTGQAINQPQHF. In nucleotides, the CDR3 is TGTGCCAGCAGTACCGGACAGGCCATCAATCAGCCCCAGCATTTT.

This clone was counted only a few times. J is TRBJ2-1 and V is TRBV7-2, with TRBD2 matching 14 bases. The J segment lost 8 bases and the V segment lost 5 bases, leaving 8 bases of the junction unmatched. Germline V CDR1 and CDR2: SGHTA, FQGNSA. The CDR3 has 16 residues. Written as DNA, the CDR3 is TGTGCCAGCAGCCACCCAGTGACTAGCGGGGGGGATGAGCAGTTCTTC. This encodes CASSHPVTSGGDEQFF.

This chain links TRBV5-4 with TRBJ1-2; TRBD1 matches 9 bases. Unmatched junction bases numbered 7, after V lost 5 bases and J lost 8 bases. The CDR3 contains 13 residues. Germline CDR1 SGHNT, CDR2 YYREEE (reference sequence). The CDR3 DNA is TGTGCCAGCAGTCGTACAGGGGGCTGGGGCTACACCTTC. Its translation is CASSRTGGWGYTF.

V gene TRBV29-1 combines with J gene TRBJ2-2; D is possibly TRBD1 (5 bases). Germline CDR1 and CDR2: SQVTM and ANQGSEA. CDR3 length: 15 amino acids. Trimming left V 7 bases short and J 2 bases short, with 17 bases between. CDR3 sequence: CSAVVETANTGELFF. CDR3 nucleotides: TGCAGCGCGGTAGTGGAGACAGCCAACACCGGGGAGCTGTTTTTT.

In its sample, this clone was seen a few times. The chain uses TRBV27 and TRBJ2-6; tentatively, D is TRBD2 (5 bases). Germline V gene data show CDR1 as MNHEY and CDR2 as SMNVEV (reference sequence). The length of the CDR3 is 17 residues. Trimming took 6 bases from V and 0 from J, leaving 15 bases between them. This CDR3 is CASREVASDSGANVLTF. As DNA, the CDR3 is TGTGCCAGCAGGGAGGTGGCCTCAGACTCTGGGGCCAACGTCCTGACTTTC.

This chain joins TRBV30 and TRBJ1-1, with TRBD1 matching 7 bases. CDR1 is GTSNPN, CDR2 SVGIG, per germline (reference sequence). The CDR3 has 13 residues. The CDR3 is CASTRGGGTEAFF. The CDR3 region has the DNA TGTGCTTCGACCAGGGGGGGAGGAACTGAAGCTTTCTTT.

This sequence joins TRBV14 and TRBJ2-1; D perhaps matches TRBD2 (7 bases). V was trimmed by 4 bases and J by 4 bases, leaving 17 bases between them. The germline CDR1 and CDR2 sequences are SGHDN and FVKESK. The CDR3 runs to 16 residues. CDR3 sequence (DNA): TGTGCCAGCAGCCGAGGCCCCCGGGGGGCGTACAATGAGCAGTTCTTC. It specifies CASSRGPRGAYNEQFF.

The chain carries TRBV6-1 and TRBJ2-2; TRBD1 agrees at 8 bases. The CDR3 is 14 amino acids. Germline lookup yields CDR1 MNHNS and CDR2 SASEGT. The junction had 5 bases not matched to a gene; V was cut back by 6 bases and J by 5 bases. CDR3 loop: CASRETGETGELFF. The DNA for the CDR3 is TGTGCCAGCAGGGAGACAGGGGAGACCGGGGAGCTGTTTTTT.

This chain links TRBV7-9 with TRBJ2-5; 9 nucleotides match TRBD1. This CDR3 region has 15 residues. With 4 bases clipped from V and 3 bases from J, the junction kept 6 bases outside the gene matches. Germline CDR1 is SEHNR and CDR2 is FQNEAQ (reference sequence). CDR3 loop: CASSYPGTGKETQYF. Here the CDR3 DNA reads TGTGCCAGCAGCTATCCCGGGACAGGGAAAGAGACCCAGTACTTC. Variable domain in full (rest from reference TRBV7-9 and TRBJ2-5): DTGVSQNPRHKITKRGQNVTFRCDPISEHNRLYWYRQTLGQGPEFLTYFQNEAQLEKSRLLSDRFSAERPKGSFSTLEIQRTEQGDSAMYLCASSYPGTGKETQYFGPGTRLLVL.

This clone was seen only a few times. The CDR3 loop reads CASSSGTTDGYTF. Written as DNA, the CDR3 is TGTGCCAGCAGTTCCGGGACCACGGATGGCTACACCTTC. The V and J genes are TRBV6-5 and TRBJ1-2, with a possible D match to TRBD1 (5 bases). Trimming pared 4 bases from V and 6 bases from J, leaving 12 bases between. The CDR3 totals 13 residues. Looked up from germline, CDR1 is MNHEY and CDR2 is SVGAGI.